This T cell receptor beta chain was identified in a study of shared clonotypes between healthy human individuals. Overall study context: Those who served as donors were two women and a few men between the ages of 18 and 49.

For every subset, genomic DNA was evenly distributed across several immunoSEQ plates. Profiling relied on immunoSEQ multiplex PCR, and the TCRdb table lists in-frame clones only, not all of them. The table shows around 1 million clones, with less than 85% occurring only once. Investigators divided CD4+ cells into CD45RA+ naive and CD45RA-negative memory subsets. This clone was counted a few times. CDR1 is WSHSY, CDR2 SAAADI, per germline. V was pared by 6 bases and J by 2 bases, with 7 bases of the junction left unmatched. There are 15 residues in the CDR3. The specimen was memory CD4+ T cells sorted from blood. Subset given: CD45RA-negative fraction. The chain carries TRBV10-2 and TRBJ2-7, with TRBD1 matching 10 bases. The TCR was taken from a man aged 18 to 35 in good health. CDR3 residues: CASRDGQGGAYEQYF. The CDR3 bases are TGCGCCAGCAGAGATGGACAGGGGGGGGCCTACGAGCAGTACTTC.